Listed below are T cell receptor beta chains from one sample, sequenced in a study of CD8+CD57+ T cells in acquired aplastic anemia. TCRdb used MiXCR to reprocess the reads, holding one entry per CDR3 protein. The repertoire holds approximately 470,000 distinct CDR3 sequences, with around 33% as singletons. Sequencing was carried out using sorted CD4+, CD8+, or CD8+CD57+ T cells (not recorded which) from PBMCs. The source is a human donor with aplastic anemia. The CDR3 runs from the conserved cysteine through the conserved F or W. Fields, in order: J gene, V gene, clone size, CDR3 protein. Only some rows state a clone size, as once, few, many or a class for expanded clones.

j_gene: TRBJ1-2
v_gene: TRBV29-1
abundance: few
CDR3aa: CSVEDRGGNYGYTF

j_gene: TRBJ2-7
v_gene: TRBV7-8
abundance: NA
CDR3aa: CASSSDGSEQYF

j_gene: TRBJ1-2
v_gene: TRBV10-3
abundance: NA
CDR3aa: CAIRASLGRGGGYTF

j_gene: TRBJ1-5
v_gene: TRBV7-9
abundance: few
CDR3aa: CASSLQGQNQPQHF

j_gene: TRBJ2-5
v_gene: TRBV19
abundance: NA
CDR3aa: CASSPRGTGGLETQYF

j_gene: TRBJ2-7
v_gene: TRBV7-2
abundance: few
CDR3aa: CASTSTPGYEQYF

j_gene: TRBJ1-6
v_gene: TRBV10-3
abundance: many
CDR3aa: CAIRDGANSPLHF

j_gene: TRBJ2-7
v_gene: TRBV20-1
abundance: once
CDR3aa: CSLRPLGYEQYF

j_gene: TRBJ2-4
v_gene: TRBV19
abundance: NA
CDR3aa: CASSILSTAKNIQYF

j_gene: TRBJ2-1
v_gene: TRBV11-1
abundance: once
CDR3aa: CASSLGGILNEQFF

j_gene: TRBJ2-2
v_gene: TRBV11-1
abundance: NA
CDR3aa: CASSYGTSGGLGELFF